These 32 T cell receptor beta chains were sequenced from one sample in a study of Graves' ophthalmopathy and Graves' hyperthyroidism. Beta-chain TCR CDR3 regions were amplified from RNA transcripts. HTBI primers were employed in first-round RT-PCR, then a second-round multiplex PCR followed. TCRdb passed the multiplex PCR reads through MiXCR, listing each CDR3 protein once. The data hold 350,000 to 450,000 distinct CDR3 sequences, with around 21% observed a single time. The sequenced material came from peripheral blood. These receptors were obtained from a woman aged 18-30 years with stable Graves' hyperthyroidism.

The rearrangement links TRBV6-5 to TRBJ1-3; a possible D gene is TRBD1 (5 bases). Trimming pared 3 bases from V and 0 bases from J, leaving 12 bases between. The V gene's germline CDR1 is MNHEY and CDR2 SVGAGI. The CDR3 loop spans 16 amino acids. The CDR3 DNA reads TGTGCCAGCAGTTATGCGACAGTCAACTCTGGAAACACCATATATTTT. Residues: CASSYATVNSGNTIYF.

This clonotype has ten or more counts. The CDR3 spells CAISDFGQVYEQYF. For the CDR3, the DNA is TGTGCCATCAGTGATTTCGGACAGGTCTACGAGCAGTACTTC. J is TRBJ2-7 and V is TRBV10-3, with 7 bases matching TRBD1. Germline values: CDR1 ENHRY, CDR2 SYGVKD. The CDR3 is 14 amino acids. The V and J ends lost 3 bases and 3 bases, in that order; junction bases with no gene match: 5.

This clonotype was observed at least ten times. This chain connects TRBV12-3 or TRBV12-4 to TRBJ2-7, with a tentative D call TRBD2 (6 bases). The CDR3 runs to 15 residues. The V end was cut by 7 bases, the J end by 5 bases, with 21 bases between. The CDR3 region has the DNA TGTGCCAGCATGAGGGGAAGAGCAGGGAGGCACGAGCAGTACTTC. Translation gives CASMRGRAGRHEQYF.

Details on this clonotype: The junction departs from the called germline gene at one end, perhaps through a read error. This rearrangement joins TRBV6-5 to TRBJ1-2; D not resolved. Germline CDR1 reads MNHEY; CDR2 reads SVGAGI. CDR3 length equals 10 residues. This CDR3 reads CAGSYAGYTF. For the CDR3, the DNA is TGTGCCGGCAGTTACGCCGGCTACACCTTC.

This clonotype was seen many times. The chain recombines TRBV15 with TRBJ2-7; no firm D call. Germline V gives CDR1 LNHNV, CDR2 YYDKDF (reference sequence). The germline V and J ends were trimmed by 4 bases and 3 bases, with 13 bases remaining between them. This CDR3 spans 14 amino acids. CDR3 amino acids: CATSKYNVYYEQYF. The DNA of the CDR3 is TGTGCCACCAGCAAATATAACGTGTACTACGAGCAGTACTTC.

The V call is TRBV4-3, the J call TRBJ1-1; TRBD1 matches at 9 bases. With V trimmed by 4 bases and J by 3 bases, 9 bases remained unmatched. Germline-derived CDR1 and CDR2 are LGHNA and YSLEER. This CDR3 is built from 16 residues. CDR3 sequence (DNA): TGCGCCAGCAGCCCCGACGGGACAGGGTCTGACACTGAAGCTTTCTTT. Protein: CASSPDGTGSDTEAFF.

The J gene is TRBJ2-2, the V gene TRBV7-3; TRBD1 might be the D (6 bases). Deletions cut 1 base from V and 3 bases from J, with 12 bases between. This CDR3 is 16 amino acids long. Per the germline V gene, CDR1 is SGHTA and CDR2 is FQGTGA. The CDR3 reads CASSLSAPGDTGELFF. The CDR3 DNA is TGTGCCAGCAGCTTAAGTGCTCCAGGGGACACCGGGGAGCTGTTTTTT.

In this sample, this clonotype turned up many times. The chain links TRBV27 to TRBJ2-7, with D uncertain. The CDR3 covers 13 residues. V dropped 7 bases and J dropped 0 bases, with 10 bases sitting between them. Per germline, CDR1 MNHEY and CDR2 SMNVEV (reference sequence). The CDR3, as DNA: TGTGCCAGCAAGGGTCAGATCTCCTACGAGCAGTACTTC. Protein: CASKGQISYEQYF.

This clonotype was observed many times. The chain recombines TRBV28 with TRBJ2-7, with TRBD1 identical over 9 bases. The CDR3 loop spans 15 amino acids. J lost 5 bases, V lost 6 bases, and 11 bases had no gene match. The germline V gene encodes CDR1 MDHEN and CDR2 SYDVKM. CDR3 bases: TGTGCCAGCAGGGCCGGGACAGGGTTTATACACGAGCAGTACTTC. This sequence encodes CASRAGTGFIHEQYF.

This clonotype was observed many times. The rearrangement uses TRBV20-1 and TRBJ2-7; 8 bases are a match to TRBD1. The ends lost 2 bases at V and 4 bases at J; junction bases unmatched: 4. The CDR3 runs to 13 residues. Germline V gives CDR1 DFQATT, CDR2 SNEGSKA (reference sequence). DNA of the CDR3: TGCAGTGCTAGACCCAGGGGGCGATACGAGCAGTACTTC. Amino acids: CSARPRGRYEQYF.

The V call is TRBV12-3 or TRBV12-4, the J call TRBJ2-7; TRBD2 is a possible D gene (5 bases). The length of the CDR3 is 14 residues. The ends were cut back, 3 bases at V and 2 bases at J, with 11 bases in the middle. DNA for the CDR3: TGTGCCAGCAGTTTTGAGGGCGGCACCTACGAGCAGTACTTC. It encodes CASSFEGGTYEQYF.

This clonotype showed up many times. The V and J genes are TRBV25-1 and TRBJ2-7, with 14 nucleotides matching TRBD2. V gave up 5 bases and J gave up 3 bases; unmatched junction bases: 12. Looked up from germline, CDR1 is MGHDK and CDR2 is SYGVNS. The CDR3 has 18 amino acids. DNA for the CDR3: TGTGCCAGCAGTTCAATGACCCCGGGACTAGCGGGAGTCTACGAGCAGTACTTC. Translation gives CASSSMTPGLAGVYEQYF.

This clonotype was recorded at least ten times. The DNA for the CDR3 is TGTGCCACCAGTGGCCCGGACGACAGGGGAAGAGGCTACACCTTC. This encodes CATSGPDDRGRGYTF. This chain links TRBV24-1 with TRBJ1-2, with 8 bases fitting TRBD1. This CDR3 is 15 amino acids long. Germline V gene lookup returns CDR1 KGHDR and CDR2 SFDVKD. V shed 5 bases, J shed 8 bases, and the junction held 12 bases outside the gene matches.

The rearrangement joins TRBV5-1 to TRBJ1-2; 7 nucleotides match TRBD1. Germline CDR1 is SGHRS and CDR2 is YFSETQ. The ends lost 4 bases at V and 0 bases at J; junction bases unmatched: 6. CDR3 length: 15 amino acids. CDR3 nucleotide sequence: TGCGCCAGCAGCCCGACAGGGCCCCCTAACTATGGCTACACCTTC. As protein: CASSPTGPPNYGYTF.

This clonotype came up many times. This rearrangement joins TRBV20-1 to TRBJ2-7, with TRBD2 matching 12 bases. Germline CDR1 is DFQATT and CDR2 is SNEGSKA (reference sequence). Trimming removed 6 bases from V and 3 bases from J; junction bases left unmatched: 9. There are 15 residues in the CDR3. The CDR3 nucleotides read TGCAGTGCGGAAGGGGGACTAGCGGGCCACTACGAGCAGTACTTC. Its protein is CSAEGGLAGHYEQYF.

This clonotype was observed at least ten times. The chain uses TRBV14 and TRBJ1-6; D gene ambiguous. Deletions cut 4 bases from V and 8 bases from J, with 12 bases between. Germline values: CDR1 SGHDN, CDR2 FVKESK. The CDR3 extends over 14 amino acids. CDR3 sequence reads: CASSLYTNDSPLHF. The DNA of the CDR3 is TGTGCCAGCAGCCTTTATACGAACGATTCACCCCTCCACTTT.

This clonotype showed up many times. This rearrangement joins TRBV2 to TRBJ1-3, with D uncertain. The CDR3 runs 16 residues. Germline CDR1 and CDR2: SNHLY and FYNNEI. Trimming took 3 bases from V and 0 from J, leaving 12 bases between them. This chain's CDR3 is CASSEGPPFSGNTIYF. For the CDR3, the DNA is TGTGCCAGCAGTGAGGGCCCGCCTTTCTCTGGAAACACCATATATTTT.

The sample holds many counts of this clonotype. This chain joins TRBV10-3 and TRBJ2-6, with D perhaps being TRBD1 or TRBD2 (5 bases each). V was trimmed by 2 bases and J by 3 bases, leaving 20 bases between them. This CDR3 spans 19 amino acids. Germline-derived CDR1 and CDR2 are ENHRY and SYGVKD. This chain's CDR3 is CAISERRAPWGSGANVLTF. In DNA form, the CDR3 reads TGTGCCATCAGTGAGCGTAGGGCGCCATGGGGGAGTGGGGCCAACGTCCTGACTTTC.

There are many counts of this clonotype. The chain carries TRBV27 and TRBJ2-2; 7 bases are a match to TRBD2. This CDR3 has 14 residues. V was clipped by 7 bases and J by 1 base; unmatched bases: 3. Looked up from germline, CDR1 is MNHEY and CDR2 is SMNVEV (reference sequence). The CDR3 DNA is TGTGCCAGCAAACTAGCGAGGAACACCGGGGAGCTGTTTTTT. Its protein is CASKLARNTGELFF.

This clonotype was seen more than once but under ten times. The chain carries TRBV28 and TRBJ2-7; D not certain. CDR1 and CDR2 from the germline V gene are MDHEN and SYDVKM. This CDR3 is built from 14 residues. V was pared by 6 bases and J by 3 bases, with 15 bases between. The CDR3 here is CASRQNLAFYEQYF. Here the CDR3 DNA reads TGTGCCAGCAGACAAAATCTGGCGTTCTACGAGCAGTACTTC. Full variable domain (remainder filled in from reference TRBV28 and TRBJ2-7): DVKVTQSSRYLVKRTGEKVFLECVQDMDHENMFWYRQDPGLGLRLIYFSYDVKMKEKGDIPEGYSVSREKKERFSLILESASTNQTSMYLCASRQNLAFYEQYFGPGTRLTVT.

This clonotype came up many times. Here the CDR3 reads CASSFLQETQYF. The CDR3 coding sequence is TGTGCCAGCAGTTTCCTACAAGAGACCCAGTACTTC. V gene TRBV12-3 or TRBV12-4 combines with J gene TRBJ2-5; D unclear. This CDR3 is 12 amino acids long. Trimming took off 3 bases at V and 2 bases at J, with 4 bases between the two ends.

CDR3 DNA sequence: TGTGCCAGCAGTTACTCGCGTGGCAGGGCAGGCCACGAGCAGTACTTC. It specifies CASSYSRGRAGHEQYF. The chain carries TRBV6-2 or TRBV6-3 and TRBJ2-7; tentative D call: TRBD1 (5 bases). The CDR3 covers 16 residues. The V end was cut by 0 bases, the J end by 5 bases, with 17 bases between. Per germline, CDR1 MNHEY and CDR2 SVGEGT.

This sequence joins TRBV30 and TRBJ1-1; tentatively, D is TRBD1 (5 bases). Germline CDR1 GTSNPN, CDR2 SVGIG (reference sequence). V lost 3 bases to trimming and J lost 4 bases, with 12 bases between them. This CDR3 comprises 13 residues. The chain's CDR3 is CAWSQQVRTEAFF. DNA for the CDR3: TGTGCCTGGAGCCAACAGGTCCGCACTGAAGCTTTCTTT.

The V gene is TRBV6-2 or TRBV6-3, the J gene TRBJ1-2; 10 positions agree with TRBD1. From germline, CDR1 is MNHEY and CDR2 SVGEGT. V lost 5 bases and J lost 1; bases outside the gene matches: 7. The CDR3 has 16 residues. Here the CDR3 reads CASSPLGTGVNYGYTF. For the CDR3, the DNA is TGTGCCAGCAGTCCCCTGGGGACAGGGGTTAACTATGGCTACACCTTC.

The rearrangement uses TRBV30 and TRBJ2-2, with no clear D. This CDR3 comprises 14 residues. Germline V CDR1 and CDR2: GTSNPN, SVGIG (reference sequence). Deletions cut 0 bases from V and 9 bases from J, with 14 bases between. DNA for the CDR3: TGTGCCTGGAGTGTAATGTCTTCCTTTCGGGAGCTGTTTTTT. It specifies CAWSVMSSFRELFF.

The sample holds many counts of this clonotype. The rearrangement uses TRBV28 and TRBJ1-1; D is ambiguous. Germline CDR1 and CDR2: MDHEN and SYDVKM. Trimming pared 0 bases from V and 1 base from J, leaving 6 bases between. The CDR3 is 14 amino acids. The CDR3 DNA reads TGTGCCAGCAGTTTATGGGCAGAGAACACTGAAGCTTTCTTT. It is translated as CASSLWAENTEAFF.

This clonotype has at least ten counts. The junction departs from germline at one end; a sequencing error may be responsible. The chain uses TRBV28 and TRBJ2-7; D is tentatively TRBD1 or TRBD2 (5 bases each). CDR3 length: 14 residues. CDR1 and CDR2 from the germline V gene are MDHEN and SYDVKM. CDR3 DNA sequence: TGTACCAGCAAAAGGGGATATGGGACCGACGAGCAGTACTTC. This sequence encodes CTSKRGYGTDEQYF.

This clonotype was recorded many times. The CDR3 coding sequence is TGCAGTGCTTGGAGTGGGGTCTACGAGCAGTACTTC. Its translation: CSAWSGVYEQYF. The chain couples TRBV20-1 to TRBJ2-7, with D hard to call. Looked up from germline, CDR1 is DFQATT and CDR2 is SNEGSKA (reference sequence). Trimming took 5 bases from V and 3 from J, leaving 11 bases between them. The CDR3 is 12 amino acids.

The chain couples TRBV5-1 to TRBJ2-7, with 8 bases that match TRBD2. The CDR3 consists of 15 residues. With V trimmed by 2 bases and J by 0 bases, 4 bases remained unmatched. Per the germline V gene, CDR1 is SGHRS and CDR2 is YFSETQ. This CDR3 reads CASSFVAGRSYEQYF. CDR3 in DNA: TGCGCCAGCAGCTTCGTAGCGGGACGCTCCTACGAGCAGTACTTC.

This clonotype occurred many times. The chain is built from TRBV15 and TRBJ2-4; 7 nucleotides align to TRBD2. The J segment lost 1 base and the V segment lost 6 bases, leaving 9 bases of the junction unmatched. CDR3 size: 16 residues. Germline assignment: CDR1 LNHNV and CDR2 YYDKDF (reference sequence). The CDR3, as DNA: TGTGCCACCAGGGACCTCGGGGGGATTGCCAAAAACATTCAGTACTTC. It codes for CATRDLGGIAKNIQYF.

The chain uses TRBV18 and TRBJ1-5, with unresolved D. Looked up from germline, CDR1 is KGHSH and CDR2 is LQKENI. The CDR3 runs to 13 residues. V gave up 6 bases and J gave up 6 bases, with 12 bases separating them. In DNA, the CDR3 is TGTGCCAGCTCGCTCCAAGGGCGTCAGCCCCAGCATTTT. It is translated as CASSLQGRQPQHF.

This clonotype was detected many times. The genes are TRBV20-1 and TRBJ2-7; TRBD2 is a possible D gene (6 bases). In germline, CDR1 is DFQATT, CDR2 SNEGSKA (reference sequence). The CDR3 sequence is 14 residues long. Between the trimmed V and J ends, which lost 0 bases and 3 bases, there was a span of 12 bases. The DNA for the CDR3 is TGCAGTGCTAGAGATTACCAGCGGGTCTACGAGCAGTACTTC. Protein: CSARDYQRVYEQYF.